These T cell receptor beta chains were read from a single sample in a study of beta chain features in type 1 diabetes. TCRdb's copy holds only in-frame clones and misses some; the assay was immunoSEQ multiplex PCR. In the table there are hundreds of thousands of clones, approximately 8.2% of which are singletons. Sequencing used central memory CD4+ T cells from blood. These receptors were taken from a woman under 30 in good health. Both conserved end residues are part of each CDR3.

V gene: TRBV11-2
J gene: TRBJ2-2
CDR3 protein: CASSSQTGSNTGELFF

V gene: TRBV5-4
J gene: TRBJ2-7
CDR3 protein: CASSFETGNYEQYF

V gene: TRBV28
J gene: NA
CDR3 protein: CASSSTGGAYEQYF

V gene: TRBV7-8
J gene: TRBJ2-3
CDR3 protein: CASSLGLGQALTQYF

V gene: TRBV7-8
J gene: TRBJ1-1
CDR3 protein: CASSQSLNTEAFF

V gene: TRBV2
J gene: TRBJ1-1
CDR3 protein: CASRPVGPGWAEAFF

V gene: TRBV7-2
J gene: TRBJ2-3
CDR3 protein: CASSRFSGAGTDTQYF

V gene: TRBV7-9
J gene: TRBJ2-1
CDR3 protein: CASSSHGDDHNEQFF

V gene: TRBV23-1
J gene: TRBJ1-3
CDR3 protein: CASTAKTSGNTIYF

V gene: TRBV4-3
J gene: TRBJ1-2
CDR3 protein: CASSQDQTANYGYTF

V gene: TRBV5-4
J gene: TRBJ1-2
CDR3 protein: CASSLEGAYGYTF

V gene: TRBV2
J gene: TRBJ2-1
CDR3 protein: CASNLLAGGGNEQFF

V gene: TRBV5-6
J gene: TRBJ1-1
CDR3 protein: CASSFQGTVGRTEAFF

V gene: TRBV21-1
J gene: TRBJ2-2
CDR3 protein: CASSRGTDRNTGELFF